A selection of T cell receptor beta chains follows, all from one sample in a study of shared clonotypes between healthy human individuals. Profiling relied on immunoSEQ multiplex PCR, and the TCRdb table lists in-frame clones only, not all of them. This sample carries some 2.1 million clones, approximately 92% of them seen once, and the ten largest clones take 1.5% to 2%. Input material: naive CD8+ T cells from PBMCs. The source is a man aged 18 to 30 in good health. Some clones in this sample may be carry-over from other donors' samples. CDR3s include the opening cysteine and the closing phenylalanine or tryptophan. The D gene is left open where the match is weak. Some rows mark clone size as missing; the rest say once, few, many or name a class of expanded clone.

j_gene | d_gene | abundance | v_gene | CDR3aa | CDR3nt
TRBJ2-7 | . | . | TRBV28 | CASSTGRTSREQYF | TGTGCCAGCAGTACAGGGAGAACCTCGAGGGAGCAGTACTTC
TRBJ1-4 | . | . | TRBV27 | CASTSGLGANEKLFF | TGTGCCAGCACCTCCGGTTTGGGGGCTAATGAAAAACTGTTTTTT
TRBJ1-1 | . | few | TRBV19 | CASSPLGLNTEAFF | TGTGCCAGTAGTCCCCTCGGACTGAACACTGAAGCTTTCTTT
TRBJ2-7 | . | . | TRBV27 | CASSLSAGYEQYF | TGTGCCAGCAGTTTATCTGCCGGCTACGAGCAGTACTTC
TRBJ2-6 | TRBD1 | few | TRBV7-9 | CASSSRGGDRNSGANVLTF | TGTGCCAGCAGCTCTCGCGGCGGGGACAGGAACTCTGGGGCCAACGTCCTGACTTTC
TRBJ1-6 | . | . | TRBV5-4 | CASSLSSYSPLHF | TGTGCCAGCAGCTTGTCTTCCTATTCACCCCTCCACTTT
TRBJ2-3 | . | . | TRBV4-3 | CASSQDTRKRTDTQYF | TGCGCCAGCAGCCAAGATACCCGAAAGAGGACAGATACGCAGTATTTT
TRBJ2-5 | TRBD2 | . | TRBV10-1 | CASSARESEETQYF | TGCGCCAGCAGCGCGCGGGAGTCTGAAGAGACCCAGTACTTC
TRBJ2-1 | TRBD1 | . | TRBV28 | CASSSRDRVRSEQFF | TGTGCCAGCAGTTCCCGGGACAGGGTACGAAGCGAGCAGTTCTTC
TRBJ2-7 | TRBD1 | . | TRBV5-4 | CASSKPGQGYEQYF | TGTGCCAGCAGCAAACCGGGACAGGGGTACGAGCAGTACTTC
TRBJ2-1 | . | . | TRBV28 | CASSPHNNEQFF | TGTGCCAGCAGTCCCCACAACAATGAGCAGTTCTTC
TRBJ2-2 | . | once | TRBV9 | CASGLGPSNTGELFF | TGTGCCAGCGGTTTAGGCCCGTCGAACACCGGGGAGCTGTTTTTT
TRBJ2-5 | . | . | TRBV2 | CASRDVVGTQYF | TGTGCCAGCAGGGACGTCGTAGGGACCCAGTACTTC
TRBJ2-3 | TRBD2 | . | TRBV27 | CASSLITMGLAGGPSTDTQYF | TGTGCCAGCAGTTTAATCACGATGGGACTAGCGGGAGGGCCAAGCACAGATACGCAGTATTTT
TRBJ2-1 | TRBD2 | . | TRBV9 | CASSMAGTSGNEQFF | TGTGCCAGCAGCATGGCCGGGACTAGCGGCAATGAGCAGTTCTTC
TRBJ2-7 | . | . | TRBV14 | CASSLKTPAAYEQYF | TGTGCCAGCAGCCTAAAGACACCCGCCGCCTACGAGCAGTACTTC
TRBJ2-1 | . | . | TRBV5-3 | CARSSSDRGAISYNEQFF | TGTGCCAGAAGCTCCAGTGATAGGGGGGCGATATCCTACAATGAGCAGTTCTTC
TRBJ1-3 | . | . | TRBV28 | CASSLDGVDTIYF | TGTGCCAGCAGTTTAGACGGGGTGGACACCATATATTTT
TRBJ2-2 | . | . | TRBV7-9 | CASSPKQSIEGVGGELFF | TGTGCCAGCAGTCCAAAACAATCTATCGAGGGCGTTGGCGGGGAGCTGTTTTTT
TRBJ1-2 | . | . | TRBV19 | CASSPQGQGSLNYGYTF | TGTGCCAGTAGTCCTCAGGGGCAGGGGTCCCTTAACTATGGCTACACCTTC
TRBJ1-2 | . | . | TRBV9 | CASSVVAGGFYGYTF | TGTGCCAGCAGCGTAGTCGCGGGCGGATTCTATGGCTACACCTTC
TRBJ2-1 | . | . | TRBV7-9 | CASSLEAGANEQFF | TGTGCCAGCAGCTTAGAAGCAGGGGCCAATGAGCAGTTCTTC
TRBJ2-1 | . | . | TRBV10-3 | CAISESHYGPGEQFF | TGTGCCATCAGTGAGTCGCATTATGGCCCTGGTGAGCAGTTCTTC